The 18 T cell receptor beta chains below were found in one sample sequenced in a study of blood T cells in healthy people across ages. A second PCR, run for about 6 to 12 cycles, used a sample-barcoded 5' primer plus a J-beta primer mix. TCRdb reprocessed the 5' RACE reads with MiXCR, giving one entry per CDR3 protein. The sample contains 1.5 million to 2 million distinct CDR3 sequences, 28% of which appear only once. Sequenced sample: blood. Receptors were obtained from a woman aged 30 to 39 in good health.

This clonotype was observed at least ten times. The chain uses TRBV29-1 and TRBJ2-1; 8 bases are a match to TRBD2. In germline, CDR1 is SQVTM, CDR2 ANQGSEA. This CDR3 has 13 residues. V was pared by 2 bases and J by 7 bases, with 4 bases of the junction left unmatched. CDR3 sequence (DNA): TGCAGCGTTGAAAACACTAGCGGAAATGAGCAGTTCTTC. This translates into CSVENTSGNEQFF.

This clonotype showed up just a few times. The chain is built from TRBV6-5 and TRBJ2-7, with D possibly being TRBD2 (5 bases). V shed 4 bases and J shed 2 bases, with 15 bases lying between them. The CDR3 consists of 15 residues. From germline, CDR1 is MNHEY and CDR2 SVGAGI. Here the CDR3 DNA reads TGTGCCAGCAGTTCCTGGACTGCGGATCCCTACGAGCAGTACTTC. This encodes CASSSWTADPYEQYF.

In this sample, this clonotype turned up a few times. The J gene is TRBJ1-2, the V gene TRBV6-1; 7 bases line up with TRBD1. V gave up 3 bases and J gave up 6 bases; unmatched junction bases: 10. CDR1 is MNHNS and CDR2 is SASEGT in the germline V gene. This CDR3 spans 15 amino acids. CDR3 residues: CASSDTLRQGDGYTF. The CDR3 region has the DNA TGTGCCAGCAGTGACACCCTCCGACAGGGCGATGGCTACACCTTC.

This clonotype was counted at least ten times. The genes are TRBV29-1 and TRBJ2-1; 8 positions match TRBD2. The V gene end was trimmed by 8 bases and the J gene end by 10 bases; junction bases not matched to a gene: 16. CDR3 length equals 14 residues. Germline lookup yields CDR1 SQVTM and CDR2 ANQGSEA. CDR3 protein: CSFKWGSGIAEQFF. The CDR3 bases are TGCAGCTTTAAATGGGGTAGCGGGATCGCGGAGCAGTTCTTC.

The rearrangement links TRBV4-3 to TRBJ2-5; D is ambiguous. The V and J ends lost 0 bases and 5 bases respectively, with 13 bases between them. Germline CDR1 and CDR2: LGHNA and YSLEER. This CDR3 spans 15 amino acids. The CDR3 region is CASSQDRSSTETQYF. For the CDR3, the DNA is TGCGCCAGCAGCCAAGATCGATCCAGCACGGAGACCCAGTACTTC.

This clonotype was detected only a few times. This sequence joins TRBV5-1 and TRBJ1-1, with D uncertain. Trimming left V 2 bases short and J 6 bases short, with 14 bases between. CDR3 length: 14 residues. Per germline, CDR1 SGHRS and CDR2 YFSETQ. CDR3 bases: TGCGCCAGCAGCTTTAATCCCAGCCCGGCTGAAGCTTTCTTT. Translated, it gives CASSFNPSPAEAFF.

The J gene is TRBJ1-6, the V gene TRBV10-3; D gene ambiguous. The germline V gene encodes CDR1 ENHRY and CDR2 SYGVKD. Trimming shortened V by 0 bases and J by 13 bases, and 10 bases separated the two germline ends. The CDR3 has 13 amino acids. CDR3 bases: TGTGCCATCAGTGAGTCGACTCCAAACCCCCTCCACTTT. This gives the protein CAISESTPNPLHF.

There are a few counts of this clonotype. This chain joins TRBV7-2 and TRBJ2-3; D is unresolved. Deletions cut 2 bases from V and 4 bases from J, with 7 bases between. The CDR3 runs 13 residues. Per germline, CDR1 SGHTA and CDR2 FQGNSA. Here the CDR3 DNA reads TGTGCCAGCAGCTTAATGCTGGCAGATACGCAGTATTTT. It is translated as CASSLMLADTQYF.

This clonotype was counted many times. The chain is built from TRBV28 and TRBJ2-7; D perhaps matches TRBD2 (6 bases). CDR1 MDHEN and CDR2 SYDVKM come from the germline V gene. The CDR3 spans 14 residues. With 6 bases removed from V and 1 base from J, the gap between germline ends came to 13 bases. The CDR3 coding sequence is TGTGCCAGCAGCGGGACTGACTATTCCTACGAGCAGTACTTC. It translates to CASSGTDYSYEQYF.

Written as DNA, the CDR3 is TGTGCCTGGAGAGGAGCGGGGGGGCTCCCAGATACGCAGTATTTT. It codes for CAWRGAGGLPDTQYF. V usage is TRBV30 and J usage is TRBJ2-3, with 10 bases identical to TRBD2. CDR1 and CDR2 (germline): GTSNPN, SVGIG (reference sequence). This CDR3 spans 15 amino acids. V lost 3 bases to trimming and J lost 4 bases; unmatched junction nucleotides: 7.

V is TRBV27 and J is TRBJ2-7; D gene uncertain. This CDR3 comprises 13 residues. The V end lost 6 bases, the J end lost 0 bases, and 9 bases lay between the germline ends. CDR1 and CDR2 (germline): MNHEY, SMNVEV (reference sequence). The CDR3 DNA reads as TGTGCCAGCAGAGAACAAGCCTCCTACGAGCAGTACTTC. Translated: CASREQASYEQYF.

This clonotype has just a few counts. The chain is built from TRBV7-2 and TRBJ2-1; 8 bases fit TRBD1. The CDR3 totals 14 residues. Germline V lookup: CDR1 SGHTA, CDR2 FQGNSA. The junction had 6 bases not matched to a gene; V was cut back by 5 bases and J by 6 bases. CDR3 nucleotide sequence: TGTGCCAGCAGCCCGCCGACAGGGGTCAATGAGCAGTTCTTC. Protein product: CASSPPTGVNEQFF. The entire variable domain, with the rest obtained from reference TRBV7-2 and TRBJ2-1, is as follows: GAGVSQSPSNKVTEKGKDVELRCDPISGHTALYWYRQSLGQGLEFLIYFQGNSAPDKSGLPSDRFSAERTGGSVSTLTIQRTQQEDSAVYLCASSPPTGVNEQFFGPGTRLTVL.

This chain connects TRBV20-1 to TRBJ1-4; TRBD1 is a possible D gene (6 bases). Germline V gene data show CDR1 as DFQATT and CDR2 as SNEGSKA (reference sequence). The germline V and J ends were trimmed by 0 bases and 8 bases, with 16 bases remaining between them. The CDR3 runs 15 residues. The CDR3 DNA is TGCAGTGCTAGAGATTGGGCAGGGGAGGGCGAAAAACTGTTTTTT. Encoded protein: CSARDWAGEGEKLFF.

The chain uses TRBV20-1 and TRBJ2-1, with D maybe TRBD2 (5 bases). CDR1 is DFQATT and CDR2 is SNEGSKA in the germline V gene (reference sequence). The CDR3 covers 15 residues. V was pared by 0 bases and J by 6 bases, with 15 bases between. Here the CDR3 reads CSARDGSSGGNEQFF. The DNA for the CDR3 is TGCAGTGCTAGAGATGGAAGTTCCGGAGGCAATGAGCAGTTCTTC.

The chain joins TRBV7-2 to TRBJ2-1; the D gene is possibly TRBD2 (5 bases). The CDR3 is 15 amino acids. Germline CDR1 and CDR2: SGHTA and FQGNSA. Between the trimmed V and J ends, which lost 5 bases and 8 bases, there was a span of 19 bases. This CDR3 is CASSARTRLGYEQFF. The CDR3 bases are TGTGCCAGCAGCGCCAGGACTCGCCTGGGGTATGAGCAGTTCTTC.

This clonotype was picked up many times. The chain combines TRBV7-9 with TRBJ1-2; D remains unclear. Germline CDR1 reads SEHNR; CDR2 reads FQNEAQ (reference sequence). The germline V and J ends were trimmed by 5 bases and 5 bases, with 12 bases remaining between them. This CDR3 contains 13 residues. For the CDR3, the DNA is TGTGCCAGCAGCCGAATCTTACCTTATGGCTACACCTTC. Amino acid sequence: CASSRILPYGYTF.

The table lists this clonotype with a few counts. This chain uses TRBV20-1 with TRBJ2-3; 9 bases align to TRBD1. The CDR3 length is 14 residues. Germline values: CDR1 DFQATT, CDR2 SNEGSKA (reference sequence). Trimming cost V 3 bases and J 5 bases; bases outside gene matches: 6. The DNA for the CDR3 is TGCAGTGCTAGGGCCCAGGACAGGGGAGATACGCAGTATTTT. This encodes CSARAQDRGDTQYF.

The chain combines TRBV10-3 with TRBJ2-7; D possibly corresponds to TRBD1 (6 bases). Trimming shortened V by 8 bases and J by 4 bases, and 24 bases separated the two germline ends. The germline V gene has CDR1 ENHRY and CDR2 SYGVKD. The CDR3 is made up of 16 amino acids. The CDR3 region has the DNA TGTGCCATCCGCCGCGTGGGGGCCCCACAAAAGTACGAGCAGTACTTC. Translating gives CAIRRVGAPQKYEQYF.